At least ten counts were recorded for the clone carrying this TCR beta chain. Its antigen remains unknown. The authors' processing: Variation in CDR3 across clinicopathological groups served as the basis for constructing a distant-metastasis classifier in papillary thyroid cancer. TCRdb re-clonotyped the PCR reads via MiXCR. TCRdb's processing, not the authors' own work, is the source of the V and J calls. The data hold about 40,000 clones, with around 10% observed a single time. This entry comes from a study of metastatic and nonmetastatic thyroid tumors. For the study at large: Repertoires of blood and of tissue (tumor or nodule) from malignant and benign thyroid patients were compared. Whole-study findings and limits: In blood and tumor, TCR beta diversity was reportedly significantly higher in malignant thyroid tumors than in benign nodules.

All patients were treatment-naive before thyroid surgery. V dropped 1 base and J dropped 5; count of bases not matched to a gene: 7. The length of the CDR3 is 17 residues. In germline, CDR1 is SGHAT, CDR2 FQNNGV. The chain links TRBV11-2 to TRBJ2-5; 13 nucleotides match TRBD2. This TCR came from a female donor with papillary thyroid cancer or a benign thyroid nodule (not recorded which). Some clones in this sample may be carry-over from other donors' samples. Sequencing was carried out using blood. The CDR3 coding sequence is TGTGCCAGCAGCTTAGGCGGACTAGCGGGGGACGGGGAGACCCAGTACTTC. It codes for CASSLGGLAGDGETQYF.